This T cell receptor beta chain was identified during a study of cytomegalovirus exposure and HLA in healthy donors. This clone was detected only a few times. Its antigen is unknown. V dropped 2 bases and J dropped 7 bases, with 12 bases sitting between them. The CDR3 sequence is 13 residues long. CDR1 and CDR2 (germline): SNHLY, FYNNEI. Overall study findings and caveats: About 87% or about 30% of the time was how often most TCR beta V segments were productive, according to an earlier analysis.

The PCR made use of 60 Vbeta and 13 Jbeta primers. Only in-frame clones appear in the TCRdb table, and some are missing; sequencing was by immunoSEQ multiplex PCR. The sample yields about 150,000 clones, 60% to 80% seen once. The material sequenced was PBMCs. The chain combines TRBV2 with TRBJ2-7, with TRBD2 as a possible D gene (6 bases). This clonotype was obtained from a woman between 35 and 50 years old in good health and CMV-seronegative. The CDR3 loop is CASSESGFGEQYF. CDR3 DNA: TGTGCCAGCAGTGAAAGCGGGTTTGGGGAGCAGTACTTC.